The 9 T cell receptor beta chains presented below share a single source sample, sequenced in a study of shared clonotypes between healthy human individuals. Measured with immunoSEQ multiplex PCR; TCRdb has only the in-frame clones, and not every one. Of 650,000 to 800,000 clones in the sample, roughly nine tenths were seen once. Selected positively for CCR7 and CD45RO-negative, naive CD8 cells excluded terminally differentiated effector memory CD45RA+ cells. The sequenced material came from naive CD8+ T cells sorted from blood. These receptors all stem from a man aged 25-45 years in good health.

In DNA, the CDR3 is TGTGCCGGTAGGACAGGGTACACCGGGGAGCTGTTTTTT. Protein product: CAGRTGYTGELFF. The chain joins TRBV28 to TRBJ2-2, with 8 bases aligning to TRBD1. The CDR3 length is 13 residues. Germline values: CDR1 MDHEN, CDR2 SYDVKM. Trimming at V came to 11 bases and at J to 3 bases, leaving 5 bases not matched to a gene.

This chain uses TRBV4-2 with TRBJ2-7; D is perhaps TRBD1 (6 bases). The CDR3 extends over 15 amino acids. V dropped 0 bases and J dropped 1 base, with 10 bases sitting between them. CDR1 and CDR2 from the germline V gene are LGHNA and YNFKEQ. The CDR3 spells CASSQEQGLSYEQYF. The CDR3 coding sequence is TGTGCCAGCAGCCAAGAACAGGGATTGTCCTACGAGCAGTACTTC.

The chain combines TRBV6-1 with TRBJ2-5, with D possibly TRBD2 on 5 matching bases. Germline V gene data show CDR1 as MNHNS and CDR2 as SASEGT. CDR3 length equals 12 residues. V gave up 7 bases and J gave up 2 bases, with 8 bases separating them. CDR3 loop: CASIGVQETQYF. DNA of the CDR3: TGTGCCAGCATCGGGGTTCAAGAGACCCAGTACTTC.

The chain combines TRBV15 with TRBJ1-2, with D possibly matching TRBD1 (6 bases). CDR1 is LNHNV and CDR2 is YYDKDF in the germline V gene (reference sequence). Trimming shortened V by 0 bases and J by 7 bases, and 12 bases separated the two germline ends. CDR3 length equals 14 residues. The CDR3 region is CATSRDGGGTGYTF. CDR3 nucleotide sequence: TGTGCCACCAGCAGAGATGGGGGGGGCACTGGCTACACCTTC.

The CDR3 nucleotides read TGTGCCAGCAGCTATTACGGGGGACCAGCTTACGAGCAGTACTTC. It codes for CASSYYGGPAYEQYF. The chain is built from TRBV7-2 and TRBJ2-7; D is perhaps TRBD2 (6 bases). Germline values: CDR1 SGHTA, CDR2 FQGNSA. CDR3 length equals 15 residues. Trimming left V 4 bases short and J 4 bases short, with 17 bases between.

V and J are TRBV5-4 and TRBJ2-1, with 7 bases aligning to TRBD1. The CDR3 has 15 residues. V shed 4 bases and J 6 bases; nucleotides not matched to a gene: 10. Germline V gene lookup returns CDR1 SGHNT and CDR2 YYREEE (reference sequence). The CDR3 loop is CASSHGTAWVNEQFF. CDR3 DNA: TGTGCCAGCAGCCATGGGACAGCCTGGGTCAATGAGCAGTTCTTC.

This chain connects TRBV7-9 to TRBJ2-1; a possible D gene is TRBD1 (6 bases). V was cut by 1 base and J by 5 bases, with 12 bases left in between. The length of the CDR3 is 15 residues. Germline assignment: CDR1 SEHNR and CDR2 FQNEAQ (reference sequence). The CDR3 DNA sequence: TGTGCCAGCAGCTTAGACGACAGGACGGACAATGAGCAGTTCTTC. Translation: CASSLDDRTDNEQFF.

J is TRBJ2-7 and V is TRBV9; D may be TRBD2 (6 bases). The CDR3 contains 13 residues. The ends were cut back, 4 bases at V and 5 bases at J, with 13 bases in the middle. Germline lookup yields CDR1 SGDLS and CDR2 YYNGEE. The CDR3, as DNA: TGTGCCAGCAGCAGGGGAGGAATCCACGAGCAGTACTTC. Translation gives CASSRGGIHEQYF.

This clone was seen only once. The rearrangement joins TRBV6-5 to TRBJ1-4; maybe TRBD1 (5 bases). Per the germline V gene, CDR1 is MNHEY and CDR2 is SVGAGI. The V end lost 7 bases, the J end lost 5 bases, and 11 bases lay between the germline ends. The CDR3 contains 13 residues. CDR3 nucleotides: TGTGCCAGCACCGGGGGGGGGAATGAAAAACTGTTTTTT. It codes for CASTGGGNEKLFF.